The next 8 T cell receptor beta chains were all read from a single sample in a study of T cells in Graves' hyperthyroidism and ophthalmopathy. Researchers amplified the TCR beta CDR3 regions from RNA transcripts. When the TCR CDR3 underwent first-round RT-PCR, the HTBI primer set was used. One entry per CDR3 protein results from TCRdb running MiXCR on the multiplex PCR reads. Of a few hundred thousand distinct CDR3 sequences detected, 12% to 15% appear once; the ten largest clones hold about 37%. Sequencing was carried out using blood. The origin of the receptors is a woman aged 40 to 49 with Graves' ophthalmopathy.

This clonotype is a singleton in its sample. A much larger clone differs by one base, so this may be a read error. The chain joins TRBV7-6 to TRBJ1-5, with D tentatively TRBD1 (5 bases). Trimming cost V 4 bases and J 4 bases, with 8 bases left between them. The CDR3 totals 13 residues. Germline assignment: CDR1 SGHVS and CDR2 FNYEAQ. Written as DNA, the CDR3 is TGTGCCAGCAGCTCAGCAGGGAATCAGCCCCAGCATTTT. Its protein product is CASSSAGNQPQHF.

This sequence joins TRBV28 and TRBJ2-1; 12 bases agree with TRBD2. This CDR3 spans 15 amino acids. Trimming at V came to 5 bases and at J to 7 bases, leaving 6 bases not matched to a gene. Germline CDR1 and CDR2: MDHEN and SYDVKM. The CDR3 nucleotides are TGTGCCAGCAGTGAGACTAGCGGGAGACCTAATGAGCAGTTCTTC. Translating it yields CASSETSGRPNEQFF. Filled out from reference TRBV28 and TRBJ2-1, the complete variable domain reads DVKVTQSSRYLVKRTGEKVFLECVQDMDHENMFWYRQDPGLGLRLIYFSYDVKMKEKGDIPEGYSVSREKKERFSLILESASTNQTSMYLCASSETSGRPNEQFFGPGTRLTVL.

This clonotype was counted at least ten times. The CDR3 coding sequence is TGCGCCAGCAGCTTGGAGGGGGGGCAGGGTCAGCCCCAGCATTTT. This encodes CASSLEGGQGQPQHF. The chain links TRBV5-1 to TRBJ1-5, with a tentative D call TRBD1 (6 bases). Trimming shortened V by 0 bases and J by 6 bases, and 13 bases separated the two germline ends. Germline V gives CDR1 SGHRS, CDR2 YFSETQ. The CDR3 sequence is 15 residues long.

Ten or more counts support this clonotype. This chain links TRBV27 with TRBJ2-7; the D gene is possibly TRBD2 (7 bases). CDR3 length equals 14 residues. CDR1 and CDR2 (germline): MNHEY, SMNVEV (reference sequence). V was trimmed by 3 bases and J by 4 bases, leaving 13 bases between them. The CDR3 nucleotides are TGTGCCAGCAGTTTCGCGGGGGCGGGATACGAGCAGTACTTC. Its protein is CASSFAGAGYEQYF.

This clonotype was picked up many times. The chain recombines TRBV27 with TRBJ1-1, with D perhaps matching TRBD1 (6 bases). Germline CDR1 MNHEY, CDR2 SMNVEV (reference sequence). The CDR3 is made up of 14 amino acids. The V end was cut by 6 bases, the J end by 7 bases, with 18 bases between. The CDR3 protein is CASSPDPDSFEAFF. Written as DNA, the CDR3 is TGTGCCAGCAGCCCCGACCCGGACAGTTTTGAAGCTTTCTTT.

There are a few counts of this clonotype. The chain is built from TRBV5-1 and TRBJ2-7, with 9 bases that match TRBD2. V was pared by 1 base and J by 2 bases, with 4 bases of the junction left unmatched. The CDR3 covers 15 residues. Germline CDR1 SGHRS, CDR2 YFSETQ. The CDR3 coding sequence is TGCGCCAGCAGCTTGTTAGCGGGGGCGACCTACGAGCAGTACTTC. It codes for CASSLLAGATYEQYF.

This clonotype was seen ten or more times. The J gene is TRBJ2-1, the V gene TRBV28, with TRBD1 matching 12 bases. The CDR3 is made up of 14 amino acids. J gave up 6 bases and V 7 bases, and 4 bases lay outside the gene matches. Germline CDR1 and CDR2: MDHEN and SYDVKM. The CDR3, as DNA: TGTGCCAGCACCCGGGACAGGGGGCCCAATGAGCAGTTCTTC. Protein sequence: CASTRDRGPNEQFF.

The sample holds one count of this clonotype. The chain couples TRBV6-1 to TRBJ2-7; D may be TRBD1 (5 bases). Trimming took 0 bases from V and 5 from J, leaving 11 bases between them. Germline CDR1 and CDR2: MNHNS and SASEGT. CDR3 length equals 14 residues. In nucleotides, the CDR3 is TGTGCCAGCAGTGAAGCCTTCGACAGAGACGAGCAGTACTTC. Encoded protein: CASSEAFDRDEQYF.